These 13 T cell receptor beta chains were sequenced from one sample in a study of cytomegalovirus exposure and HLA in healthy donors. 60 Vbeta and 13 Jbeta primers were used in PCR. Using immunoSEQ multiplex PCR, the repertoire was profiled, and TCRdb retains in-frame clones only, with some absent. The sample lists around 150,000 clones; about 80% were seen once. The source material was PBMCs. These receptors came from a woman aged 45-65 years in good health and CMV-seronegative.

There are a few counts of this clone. CDR3 bases: TGTGCCAGCAGCTTTTCCCAGGGTAATTCACCCCTCCACTTT. Translated: CASSFSQGNSPLHF. The gene calls are TRBV7-9 and TRBJ1-6; possible D gene TRBD1, 5 bases. The CDR3 runs 14 residues. CDR1 and CDR2 (germline): SEHNR, FQNEAQ (reference sequence). The V end lost 3 bases, the J end lost 6 bases, and 9 bases lay between the germline ends.

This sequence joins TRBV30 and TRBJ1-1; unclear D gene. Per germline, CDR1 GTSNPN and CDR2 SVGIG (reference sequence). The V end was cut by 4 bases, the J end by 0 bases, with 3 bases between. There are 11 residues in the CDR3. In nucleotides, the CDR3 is TGTGCCTGGACGGTGAACACTGAAGCTTTCTTT. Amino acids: CAWTVNTEAFF.

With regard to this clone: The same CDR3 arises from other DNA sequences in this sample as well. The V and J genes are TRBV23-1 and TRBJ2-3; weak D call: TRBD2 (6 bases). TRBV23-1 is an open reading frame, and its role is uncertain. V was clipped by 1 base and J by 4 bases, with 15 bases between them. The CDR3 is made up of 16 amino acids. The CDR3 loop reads CASSQLGRDPPDTQYF. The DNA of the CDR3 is TGCGCCAGCAGTCAATTAGGGCGGGACCCCCCAGATACGCAGTATTTT.

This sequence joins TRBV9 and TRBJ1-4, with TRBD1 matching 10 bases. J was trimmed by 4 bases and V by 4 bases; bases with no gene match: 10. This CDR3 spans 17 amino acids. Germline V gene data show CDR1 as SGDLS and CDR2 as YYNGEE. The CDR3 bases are TGTGCCAGCAGCCGATCGACAGGGGGCTTAGGTAATGAAAAACTGTTTTTT. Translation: CASSRSTGGLGNEKLFF.

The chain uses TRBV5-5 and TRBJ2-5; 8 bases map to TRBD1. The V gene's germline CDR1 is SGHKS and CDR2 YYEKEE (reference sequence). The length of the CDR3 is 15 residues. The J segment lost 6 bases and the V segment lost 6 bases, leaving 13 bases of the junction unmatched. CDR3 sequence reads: CASTYDRGLFQTQYF. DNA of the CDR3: TGTGCCAGCACCTATGACAGGGGTCTGTTTCAGACCCAGTACTTC.

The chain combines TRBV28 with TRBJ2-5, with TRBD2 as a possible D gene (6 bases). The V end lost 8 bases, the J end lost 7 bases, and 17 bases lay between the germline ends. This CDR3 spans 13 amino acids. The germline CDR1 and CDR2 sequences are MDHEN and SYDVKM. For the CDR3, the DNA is TGTGCCAGCTCCTCGGCCCCCGGGGGGACCCAGTACTTC. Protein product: CASSSAPGGTQYF.

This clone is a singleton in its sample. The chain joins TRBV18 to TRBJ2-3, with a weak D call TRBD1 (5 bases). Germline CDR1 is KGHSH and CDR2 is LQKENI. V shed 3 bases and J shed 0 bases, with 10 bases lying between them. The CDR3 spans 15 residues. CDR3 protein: CASSPPRQSTDTQYF. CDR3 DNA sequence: TGTGCCAGCTCACCCCCCCGACAGAGCACAGATACGCAGTATTTT.

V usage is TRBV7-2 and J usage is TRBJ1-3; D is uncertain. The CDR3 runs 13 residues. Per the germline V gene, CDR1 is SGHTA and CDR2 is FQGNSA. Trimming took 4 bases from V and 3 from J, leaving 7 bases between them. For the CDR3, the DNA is TGTGCCAGCAGCTACCTCGGTGGAAACACCATATATTTT. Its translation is CASSYLGGNTIYF.

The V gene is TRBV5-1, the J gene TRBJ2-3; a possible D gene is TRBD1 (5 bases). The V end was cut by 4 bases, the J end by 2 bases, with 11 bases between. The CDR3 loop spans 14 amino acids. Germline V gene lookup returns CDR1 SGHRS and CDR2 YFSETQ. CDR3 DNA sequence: TGCGCCAGCAGCCTAGGACAAGACACAGATACGCAGTATTTT. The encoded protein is CASSLGQDTDTQYF. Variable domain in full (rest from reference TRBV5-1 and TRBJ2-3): KAGVTQTPRYLIKTRGQQVTLSCSPISGHRSVSWYQQTPGQGLQFLFEYFSETQRNKGNFPGRFSGRQFSNSRSEMNVSTLELGDSALYLCASSLGQDTDTQYFGPGTRLTVL.

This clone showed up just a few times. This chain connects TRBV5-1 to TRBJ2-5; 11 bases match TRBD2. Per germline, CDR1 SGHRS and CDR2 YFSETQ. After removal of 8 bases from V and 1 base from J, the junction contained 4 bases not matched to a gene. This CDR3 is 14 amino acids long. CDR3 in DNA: TGCGCCAGTACTAGCGGGGGTACCCAAGAGACCCAGTACTTC. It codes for CASTSGGTQETQYF.

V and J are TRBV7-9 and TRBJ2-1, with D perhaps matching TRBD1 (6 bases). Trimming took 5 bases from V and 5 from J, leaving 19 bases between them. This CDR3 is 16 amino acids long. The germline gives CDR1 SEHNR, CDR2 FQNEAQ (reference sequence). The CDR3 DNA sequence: TGTGCCAGCAGCCCGTTGGGCCGGACAGCTAACAATGAGCAGTTCTTC. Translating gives CASSPLGRTANNEQFF.

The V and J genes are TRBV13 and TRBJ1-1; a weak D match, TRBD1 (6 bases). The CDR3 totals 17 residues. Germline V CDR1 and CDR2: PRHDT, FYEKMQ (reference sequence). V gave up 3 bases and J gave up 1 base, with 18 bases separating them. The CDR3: CASSFVQGTQENTEAFF. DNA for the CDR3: TGTGCCAGCAGCTTTGTACAGGGTACGCAGGAGAACACTGAAGCTTTCTTT.

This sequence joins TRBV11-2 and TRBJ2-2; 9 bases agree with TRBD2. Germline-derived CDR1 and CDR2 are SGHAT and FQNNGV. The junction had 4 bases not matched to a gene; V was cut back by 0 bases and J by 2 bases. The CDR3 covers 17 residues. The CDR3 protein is CASSLELAGTNTGELFF. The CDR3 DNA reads TGTGCCAGCAGCTTAGAGCTAGCGGGGACTAACACCGGGGAGCTGTTTTTT. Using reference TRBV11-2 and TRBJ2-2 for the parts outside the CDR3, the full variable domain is EAGVAQSPRYKIIEKRQSVAFWCNPISGHATLYWYQQILGQGPKLLIQFQNNGVVDDSQLPKDRFSAERLKGVDSTLKIQPAKLEDSAVYLCASSLELAGTNTGELFFGEGSRLTVL.